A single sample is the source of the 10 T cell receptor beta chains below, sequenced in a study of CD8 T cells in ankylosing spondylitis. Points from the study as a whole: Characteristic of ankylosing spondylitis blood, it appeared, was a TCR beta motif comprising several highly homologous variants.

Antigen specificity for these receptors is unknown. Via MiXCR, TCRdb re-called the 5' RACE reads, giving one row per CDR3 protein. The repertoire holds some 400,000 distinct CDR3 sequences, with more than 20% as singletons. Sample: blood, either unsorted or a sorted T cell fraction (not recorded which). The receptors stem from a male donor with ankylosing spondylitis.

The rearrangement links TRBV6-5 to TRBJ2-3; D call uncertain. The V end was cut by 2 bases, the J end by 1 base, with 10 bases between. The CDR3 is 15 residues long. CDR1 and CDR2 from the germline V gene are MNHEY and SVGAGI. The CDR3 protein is CASSYEFTGTDTQYF. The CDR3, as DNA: TGTGCCAGCAGTTACGAGTTCACGGGCACAGATACGCAGTATTTT.

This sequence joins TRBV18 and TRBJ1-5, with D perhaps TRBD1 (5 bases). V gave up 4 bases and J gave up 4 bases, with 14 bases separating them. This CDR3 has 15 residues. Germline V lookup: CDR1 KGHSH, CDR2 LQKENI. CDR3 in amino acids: CASSREGRLNQPQHF. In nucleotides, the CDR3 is TGTGCCAGCTCACGGGAGGGACGGCTTAATCAGCCCCAGCATTTT.

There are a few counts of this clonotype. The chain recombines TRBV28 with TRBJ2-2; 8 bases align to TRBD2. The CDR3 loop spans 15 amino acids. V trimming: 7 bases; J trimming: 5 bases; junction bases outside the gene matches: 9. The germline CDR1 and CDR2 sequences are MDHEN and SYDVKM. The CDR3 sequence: CASTTGTRSTGELFF. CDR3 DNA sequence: TGTGCCAGCACCACCGGGACTAGATCTACCGGGGAGCTGTTTTTT.

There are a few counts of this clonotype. For the CDR3, the DNA is TGCGCCAGCAGCCACGCTCCCAGGAGCCCAAGGGTCGGGGAGCTGTTTTTT. Amino acid sequence: CASSHAPRSPRVGELFF. This chain joins TRBV4-3 and TRBJ2-2, with unresolved D. The CDR3 has 17 amino acids. The V end was cut by 3 bases, the J end by 7 bases, with 21 bases between. Germline CDR1 reads LGHNA; CDR2 reads YSLEER.

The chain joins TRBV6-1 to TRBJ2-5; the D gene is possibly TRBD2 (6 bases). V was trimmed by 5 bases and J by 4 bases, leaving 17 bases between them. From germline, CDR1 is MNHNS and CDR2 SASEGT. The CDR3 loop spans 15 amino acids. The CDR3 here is CASSPPGLRPETQYF. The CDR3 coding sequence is TGTGCCAGCAGTCCCCCGGGACTCCGGCCAGAGACCCAGTACTTC.

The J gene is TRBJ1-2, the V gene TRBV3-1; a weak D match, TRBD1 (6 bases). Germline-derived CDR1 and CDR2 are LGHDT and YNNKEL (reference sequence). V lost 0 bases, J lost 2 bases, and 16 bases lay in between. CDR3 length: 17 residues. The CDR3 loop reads CASSQDYMGASNYGYTF. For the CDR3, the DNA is TGTGCCAGCAGCCAAGATTATATGGGGGCCTCCAACTATGGCTACACCTTC. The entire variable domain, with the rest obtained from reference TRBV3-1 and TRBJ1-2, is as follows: DTAVSQTPKYLVTQMGNDKSIKCEQNLGHDTMYWYKQDSKKFLKIMFSYNNKELIINETVPNRFSPKSPDKAHLNLHINSLELGDSAVYFCASSQDYMGASNYGYTFGSGTRLTVV.

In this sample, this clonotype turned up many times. CDR3 sequence reads: CASSSRGGGNTGELFF. CDR3 DNA: TGTGCCAGCAGTTCACGGGGCGGGGGTAACACCGGGGAGCTGTTTTTT. The chain links TRBV7-2 to TRBJ2-2, with TRBD2 identical over 7 bases. Per germline, CDR1 SGHTA and CDR2 FQGNSA. With V trimmed by 6 bases and J by 2 bases, 9 bases remained unmatched. CDR3 size: 16 residues.

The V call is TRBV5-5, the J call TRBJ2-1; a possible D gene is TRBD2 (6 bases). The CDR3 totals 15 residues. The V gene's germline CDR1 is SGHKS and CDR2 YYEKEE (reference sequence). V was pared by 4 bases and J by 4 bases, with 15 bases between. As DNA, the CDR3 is TGTGCCAGCAGCCGTTCGGGAGCAGAATACAATGAGCAGTTCTTC. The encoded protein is CASSRSGAEYNEQFF.

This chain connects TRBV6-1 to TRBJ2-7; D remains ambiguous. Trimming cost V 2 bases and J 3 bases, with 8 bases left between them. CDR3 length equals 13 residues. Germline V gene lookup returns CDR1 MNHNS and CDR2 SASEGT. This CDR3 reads CASSENFLYEQYF. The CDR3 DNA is TGTGCCAGCAGTGAAAACTTCCTCTACGAGCAGTACTTC.

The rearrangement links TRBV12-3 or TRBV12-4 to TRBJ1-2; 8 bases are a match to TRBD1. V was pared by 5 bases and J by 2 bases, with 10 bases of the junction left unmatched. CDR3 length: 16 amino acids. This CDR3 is CASSPRWGQVNYGYTF. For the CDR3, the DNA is TGTGCCAGCAGTCCCCGCTGGGGACAGGTCAACTATGGCTACACCTTC.